The 8 T cell receptor beta chains given below trace back to one sample, sequenced in a study of cytomegalovirus exposure and HLA in healthy donors. With 60 Vbeta and 13 Jbeta primers, the PCR was carried out. Generated by immunoSEQ multiplex PCR, the TCRdb table keeps only in-frame clones and is missing some. The repertoire holds over 150,000 clones, 70% to 80% seen once, with 1.5% in the top ten. The sequencing input was PBMCs. The receptor set was obtained from a girl between 10 and 17 years old in good health and CMV-seropositive.

The chain couples TRBV27 to TRBJ1-5, with TRBD1 matching 7 bases. Germline loops: CDR1 MNHEY, CDR2 SMNVEV (reference sequence). J gave up 2 bases and V 6 bases, and 4 bases lay outside the gene matches. This CDR3 region has 14 residues. The CDR3 loop reads CASSPTGGNQPQHF. The CDR3 coding sequence is TGTGCCAGCAGCCCCACAGGGGGCAATCAGCCCCAGCATTTT.

J is TRBJ1-1 and V is TRBV4-1; D remains unclear. In germline, CDR1 is MGHRA, CDR2 YSYEKL. The V and J ends lost 0 bases and 2 bases respectively, with 7 bases between them. The length of the CDR3 is 14 residues. The CDR3 loop is CASSQERSNTEAFF. CDR3 coding DNA: TGCGCCAGCAGCCAAGAGAGATCCAACACTGAAGCTTTCTTT.

The gene calls are TRBV28 and TRBJ2-7; D unresolved. Germline V lookup: CDR1 MDHEN, CDR2 SYDVKM. CDR3 length: 13 residues. V was trimmed by 1 base and J by 7 bases, leaving 11 bases between them. CDR3 nucleotides: TGTGCCAGCAGTTTATTCCCGTACGGGGAGCAGTACTTC. Its translation: CASSLFPYGEQYF.

This rearrangement joins TRBV5-6 to TRBJ1-1, with a possible D match to TRBD1 (5 bases). The CDR3 consists of 13 residues. Germline values: CDR1 SGHDT, CDR2 YYEEEE. V lost 0 bases and J lost 8, with 11 bases in between. Here the CDR3 reads CASSLAAGLEAFF. The DNA of the CDR3 is TGTGCCAGCAGCTTGGCTGCAGGGCTGGAAGCTTTCTTT. The variable domain in full, with the rest retrieved from reference TRBV5-6 and TRBJ1-1, is DAGVTQSPTHLIKTRGQQVTLRCSPKSGHDTVSWYQQALGQGPQFIFQYYEEEERQRGNFPDRFSGHQFPNYSSELNVNALLLGDSALYLCASSLAAGLEAFFGQGTRLTVV.

The chain carries TRBV7-9 and TRBJ1-1, with 10 bases aligning to TRBD1. V gave up 5 bases and J gave up 11 bases; unmatched junction bases: 8. Per the germline V gene, CDR1 is SEHNR and CDR2 is FQNEAQ (reference sequence). The CDR3 is 13 residues long. CDR3 in amino acids: CASSDRTGGHAFF. CDR3 nucleotide sequence: TGTGCCAGCAGCGATCGGACAGGGGGGCACGCTTTCTTT.

V is TRBV29-1 and J is TRBJ2-7; no definite D call. V dropped 5 bases and J dropped 0 bases, with 5 bases sitting between them. The CDR3 has 11 amino acids. CDR1 is SQVTM and CDR2 is ANQGSEA in the germline V gene. The CDR3 reads CSVRSSYEQYF. Here the CDR3 DNA reads TGCAGCGTTCGGAGCTCCTACGAGCAGTACTTC.

This clone occurred a few times. The chain employs TRBV6-4 and TRBJ2-3; D call uncertain. This CDR3 contains 14 residues. CDR1 is MRHNA, CDR2 SNTAGT, per germline. Trimming cost V 0 bases and J 2 bases, with 6 bases left between them. The CDR3 is CASSDSLDTDTQYF. The CDR3 DNA follows: TGTGCCAGCAGTGACTCGTTAGACACAGATACGCAGTATTTT.

The chain recombines TRBV28 with TRBJ2-3; D unclear. CDR1 is MDHEN, CDR2 SYDVKM, per germline. V gave up 9 bases and J gave up 0 bases, with 13 bases separating them. The CDR3 spans 14 residues. The CDR3 DNA is TGTGCCAGTATCCTGACTCATAGCACAGATACGCAGTATTTT. Residues: CASILTHSTDTQYF.